A selection of T cell receptor beta chains follows, all from one sample in a study of identical twins. TCRdb itself ran the 5' RACE reads through MiXCR, one entry per CDR3 protein. Of approximately 890,000 distinct CDR3 sequences listed, more than 9% are singletons. These data were likewise used in another study, on yellow fever vaccine responses in identical twins.

Input material: PBMCs. The source of these receptors is a woman younger than 30 in good health. The CDR3 runs from the conserved cysteine through the conserved F or W. D genes are given only for firm matches. The size field is filled for only some rows; it gives once, few, many or a size class.

TRBV5-1	many	-	TRBJ1-4	CASSFRPAEEYNEKLFF	TGCGCCAGCAGCTTCAGGCCCGCAGAAGAATATAATGAAAAACTGTTTTTT
TRBV6-1	-	-	TRBJ1-5	CASRNTDGGPQHF	TGTGCCAGCAGAAATACTGACGGGGGTCCCCAGCATTTT
TRBV11-2	-	-	TRBJ2-5	CASSLEIGETQYF	TGTGCCAGCAGCTTAGAAATAGGAGAGACCCAGTACTTC
TRBV7-8	few	TRBD2	TRBJ2-5	CASSLARTSGETQYF	TGTGCCAGCAGCTTAGCGCGGACTAGCGGAGAGACCCAGTACTTC
TRBV2	few	TRBD1	TRBJ2-5	CASSATGAQETQYF	TGTGCCAGCAGCGCGACAGGGGCACAAGAGACCCAGTACTTC
TRBV29-1	-	-	TRBJ1-3	CSVEDRRGVGPTGSGNTIYF	TGCAGCGTTGAAGATCGCCGGGGGGTTGGGCCCACGGGCTCTGGAAACACCATATATTTT
TRBV7-9	-	-	TRBJ2-1	CASSPETAYNEQFF	TGTGCCAGCAGCCCAGAGACAGCCTACAATGAGCAGTTCTTC
TRBV24-1	few	TRBD2	TRBJ2-1	CATSDFRGGDYNEQFF	TGTGCCACCAGTGATTTCCGGGGGGGCGACTACAATGAGCAGTTCTTC
TRBV14	many	TRBD2	TRBJ2-2	CASSPSGSNFWNTGELFF	TGTGCCAGCAGCCCAAGCGGGAGTAACTTCTGGAACACCGGGGAGCTGTTTTTT
TRBV6-1	-	-	TRBJ1-3	CASSPWEGMRGQENTIYF	TGTGCCAGCAGTCCTTGGGAGGGAATGAGGGGACAAGAAAACACCATATATTTT
TRBV2	-	TRBD1	TRBJ2-2	CATKTGAAYTGELFF	TGTGCCACCAAAACAGGGGCCGCTTACACCGGGGAGCTGTTTTTT
TRBV12-3/TRBV12-4	many	-	TRBJ1-2	CASSLGAQGNYGYTF	TGTGCCAGCAGTTTAGGGGCACAGGGTAACTATGGCTACACCTTC
TRBV13	-	-	TRBJ2-1	CASSFVGSSYNEQFF	TGTGCCAGCAGCTTTGTAGGGAGCTCCTACAATGAGCAGTTCTTC
TRBV20-1	-	TRBD2	TRBJ2-1	CSANGRNSYNEQFF	TGCAGTGCTAACGGGAGGAATTCCTACAATGAGCAGTTCTTC
TRBV4-1	-	-	TRBJ2-1	CASSQTPGSYNEQFF	TGCGCCAGCAGCCAGACCCCCGGCTCCTACAATGAGCAGTTCTTC
TRBV28	few	-	TRBJ2-5	CASSRRGGETQYF	TGTGCCAGCAGTCGTAGGGGGGGGGAGACCCAGTACTTC
TRBV28	few	TRBD2	TRBJ2-7	CASSLLPSSGISYEQYF	TGTGCCAGCAGTTTACTCCCCTCTAGCGGCATCTCCTACGAGCAGTACTTC
TRBV29-1	many	TRBD1	TRBJ2-7	CSVGDRDFEQYF	TGCAGCGTGGGGGACAGGGATTTCGAGCAGTACTTC
TRBV12-3/TRBV12-4	few	-	TRBJ2-7	CASSLSWGAYEQYF	TGTGCCAGCAGTTTAAGTTGGGGGGCCTACGAGCAGTACTTC
TRBV20-1	-	-	TRBJ1-6	CSAYDGRGKNSPLHF	TGCAGTGCCTACGACGGTCGGGGGAAGAATTCACCCCTCCACTTT
TRBV7-2	-	-	TRBJ2-5	CASRLERVEETQYF	TGTGCCAGCAGATTGGAGCGGGTCGAAGAGACCCAGTACTTC
TRBV6-5	-	-	TRBJ2-2	CAASLLEVAGELFF	TGTGCCGCCAGCTTGCTAGAGGTTGCCGGGGAGCTGTTTTTT
TRBV5-1	many	TRBD1	TRBJ1-1	CASRQTGGHTEAFF	TGCGCCAGCAGACAGACAGGGGGGCACACTGAAGCTTTCTTT
TRBV7-2	few	TRBD2	TRBJ2-7	CASTWGSGTYEQYF	TGTGCCAGCACCTGGGGTAGCGGGACCTACGAGCAGTACTTC
TRBV6-1	few	-	TRBJ2-4	CATTERSKNIQYF	TGTGCCACCACCGAGCGGTCGAAAAACATTCAGTACTTC
TRBV3-1	few	-	TRBJ2-1	CASSQGPQVYNEQFF	TGTGCCAGCAGCCAGGGGCCACAGGTCTACAATGAGCAGTTCTTC
TRBV19	-	-	TRBJ2-5	CASMPGAGGTQYF	TGTGCCAGTATGCCTGGGGCCGGGGGGACCCAGTACTTC
TRBV6-1	-	TRBD1	TRBJ1-2	CASSFGAGGLSRYGYTF	TGTGCCAGCAGCTTCGGTGCAGGGGGCCTGTCTAGGTATGGCTACACCTTC
TRBV20-1	few	-	TRBJ1-3	CSATGGNGNTIYF	TGCAGTGCTACGGGGGGGAATGGAAACACCATATATTTT
TRBV10-3	few	-	TRBJ2-5	CAISESSTYQTQYF	TGTGCCATCAGTGAGTCTAGCACTTACCAGACCCAGTACTTC
TRBV12-3/TRBV12-4	many	-	TRBJ2-2	CASSLSRQNTGELFF	TGTGCCAGCAGTTTAAGTCGGCAGAACACCGGGGAGCTGTTTTTT
TRBV29-1	many	TRBD2	TRBJ2-5	CSVGLAGETQYF	TGCAGCGTTGGGCTAGCGGGGGAGACCCAGTACTTC
TRBV7-9	few	-	TRBJ2-5	CASSYIQGFFQETQYF	TGTGCCAGCAGCTATATACAGGGATTCTTCCAAGAGACCCAGTACTTC
TRBV5-1	few	TRBD1	TRBJ2-7	CASSSLRDRVGEQYF	TGCGCCAGCAGCTCACTCCGGGACAGGGTCGGCGAGCAGTACTTC
TRBV20-1	few	TRBD2	TRBJ2-1	CSARTSGRTDSYNEQFF	TGCAGTGCGAGGACTAGCGGGAGGACAGACTCCTACAATGAGCAGTTCTTC
TRBV5-1	-	-	TRBJ2-2	CASSRLGPAGDTGELFF	TGCGCCAGCAGCCGCCTAGGCCCAGCCGGCGACACCGGGGAGCTGTTTTTT
TRBV3-1	-	-	TRBJ2-3	CASSHLRGPSTDTQYF	TGTGCCAGCAGCCACCTCAGGGGTCCTAGCACAGATACGCAGTATTTT
TRBV12-3/TRBV12-4	many	-	TRBJ1-4	CASSLRAEKLFF	TGTGCCAGCAGCCTTCGGGCTGAAAAACTGTTTTTT
TRBV28	few	TRBD1	TRBJ1-4	CASGIFGTGDEKLFF	TGTGCCAGCGGGATCTTTGGGACAGGGGATGAAAAACTGTTTTTT
TRBV9	-	-	TRBJ2-1	CASSVHPGPAGEQFF	TGTGCCAGCAGCGTACATCCGGGCCCGGCTGGTGAGCAGTTCTTC
TRBV2	few	-	TRBJ1-6	CASTASGPNEGSPLHF	TGTGCCAGCACTGCCTCGGGGCCTAATGAGGGTTCACCCCTCCACTTT
TRBV2	many	TRBD2	TRBJ2-1	CASRIPGLAANRNEQFF	TGTGCCAGCAGAATACCAGGACTAGCGGCTAACCGGAATGAGCAGTTCTTC
TRBV24-1	few	-	TRBJ2-1	CATGDEFYNEQFF	TGTGCCACAGGGGATGAATTCTACAATGAGCAGTTCTTC
TRBV12-3/TRBV12-4	few	TRBD2	TRBJ2-3	CASSLAPSGSFADTQYF	TGTGCCAGCAGTTTAGCCCCTAGCGGGAGTTTCGCAGATACGCAGTATTTT
TRBV29-1	few	TRBD2	TRBJ2-1	CSEKGTSGGPQFF	TGCAGCGAGAAGGGGACTAGCGGAGGCCCGCAGTTCTTC
TRBV29-1	few	TRBD2	TRBJ2-1	CSGRTSGFQGNEQFF	TGCAGCGGGCGGACTAGCGGGTTTCAGGGGAATGAGCAGTTCTTC
TRBV4-2	few	TRBD2	TRBJ2-2	CASSQGNSGKNTGELFF	TGTGCCAGCAGCCAAGGGAATAGCGGGAAGAACACCGGGGAGCTGTTTTTT
TRBV5-1	-	TRBD1	TRBJ2-5	CASSLGPGQGARETQYF	TGCGCCAGCAGCTTGGGCCCGGGACAGGGGGCTAGGGAGACCCAGTACTTC
TRBV7-3	few	-	TRBJ2-5	CASSPLIRGQREETQYF	TGTGCCAGCAGCCCACTGATAAGAGGCCAGCGAGAAGAGACCCAGTACTTC
TRBV7-9	few	TRBD1	TRBJ2-7	CASSLSPGTGGYEQYF	TGTGCCAGCAGCTTAAGTCCCGGGACAGGTGGCTACGAGCAGTACTTC
TRBV28	-	-	TRBJ2-3	CASTSGRGLTDTQYF	TGTGCCAGCACCTCGGGGCGGGGTTTAACAGATACGCAGTATTTT
TRBV5-1	few	TRBD1	TRBJ2-1	CASSMRQGVYNEQFF	TGCGCCAGCAGCATGCGACAGGGGGTATACAATGAGCAGTTCTTC
TRBV12-3/TRBV12-4	many	TRBD1	TRBJ1-2	CASSPTGQPRGGYTF	TGTGCCAGCAGTCCCACGGGACAGCCGCGGGGTGGCTACACCTTC
TRBV11-2	few	TRBD2	TRBJ2-5	CASSLDHGLAAQETQYF	TGTGCCAGCAGCTTAGATCATGGACTAGCGGCCCAAGAGACCCAGTACTTC